The rows below give T cell receptor beta chains drawn from one sample of a study of beta chain features in type 1 diabetes. The protocol was immunoSEQ multiplex PCR, while the TCRdb copy is restricted to in-frame clones and leaves out a portion. The sample records approximately 240,000 clones, under 20% being singletons. Material for sequencing was naive CD4+ T cells from blood. These receptors all stem from a man aged 30-40 years with type 1 diabetes. CDR3s include the opening cysteine and the closing phenylalanine or tryptophan. A D gene is named only where the DNA matches it firmly. For some rows the clone size is stated as once, few or many, or as a class when expanded; others skip it.

clone size	D gene	V gene	CDR3 length	J gene	CDR3 protein	CDR3 DNA
few	TRBD1	TRBV30	13	TRBJ1-2	CAWTTGEENGYTF	TGTGCCTGGACTACAGGGGAGGAAAATGGCTACACCTTC
.	TRBD2	TRBV18	15	TRBJ2-1	CASSPTSGPRERQFF	TGTGCCAGCTCACCAACTAGCGGGCCCCGTGAGAGGCAGTTCTTC
.	TRBD2	TRBV30	15	TRBJ2-5	CAWSRTSGLSGAQYF	TGTGCCTGGTCCCGGACTAGCGGCCTATCCGGGGCCCAGTACTTC
few	.	TRBV5-4	13	TRBJ2-1	CASSHQGYNEQFF	TGTGCCAGCAGCCATCAAGGCTACAATGAGCAGTTCTTC
few	.	TRBV30	13	TRBJ1-1	CAWSDRGLTEAFF	TGTGCCTGGAGCGACCGAGGACTCACTGAAGCTTTCTTT
.	.	TRBV29-1	13	TRBJ1-1	CSVPRQGWAEAFF	TGCAGCGTTCCGAGGCAGGGATGGGCTGAAGCTTTCTTT
.	TRBD2	TRBV30	16	TRBJ2-1	CASDRVAGSSYNEQFF	TGTGCCTCCGATAGGGTAGCGGGATCTTCCTACAATGAGCAGTTCTTC
.	.	TRBV29-1	12	TRBJ1-2	CSVVFGWGGYTF	TGCAGCGTTGTCTTCGGCTGGGGTGGCTACACCTTC
.	TRBD1	TRBV2	14	TRBJ2-5	CASNGGTGEETQYF	TGTGCCAGCAATGGTGGGACAGGGGAAGAGACCCAGTACTTC
.	.	TRBV29-1	13	TRBJ1-2	CSVGLGANYGYTF	TGCAGCGTTGGGTTGGGGGCTAACTATGGCTACACCTTC
once	.	TRBV19	11	TRBJ2-5	CAVGRGETQYF	TGTGCCGTAGGCCGGGGTGAGACCCAGTACTTC
few	.	TRBV9	17	TRBJ2-1	CASSVFTSGDSYNEQFF	TGTGCCAGCAGCGTCTTTACAAGCGGAGACTCCTACAATGAGCAGTTCTTC
few	.	TRBV29-1	12	TRBJ2-3	CSVERGADTQYF	TGCAGCGTTGAAAGGGGGGCAGATACGCAGTATTTT
few	.	TRBV2	14	TRBJ1-2	CASSEVGAGYGYTF	TGTGCCAGCAGTGAAGTTGGGGCTGGGTATGGCTACACCTTC
.	.	TRBV29-1	13	TRBJ1-2	CSVEGVIGYGYTF	TGCAGCGTTGAGGGGGTAATTGGGTATGGCTACACCTTC
few	.	TRBV10-3	16	TRBJ2-2	CAISGNKAGNTGELFF	TGTGCCATCAGTGGGAACAAGGCGGGTAACACCGGGGAGCTGTTTTTT
.	.	TRBV25-1	11	TRBJ2-4	CASSTQDIQYF	TGTGCCAGCAGCACTCAGGACATTCAGTACTTC
few	TRBD1	TRBV7-2	13	TRBJ2-4	CASSSGTADIQYF	TGTGCCAGCAGCTCTGGGACAGCGGACATTCAGTACTTC